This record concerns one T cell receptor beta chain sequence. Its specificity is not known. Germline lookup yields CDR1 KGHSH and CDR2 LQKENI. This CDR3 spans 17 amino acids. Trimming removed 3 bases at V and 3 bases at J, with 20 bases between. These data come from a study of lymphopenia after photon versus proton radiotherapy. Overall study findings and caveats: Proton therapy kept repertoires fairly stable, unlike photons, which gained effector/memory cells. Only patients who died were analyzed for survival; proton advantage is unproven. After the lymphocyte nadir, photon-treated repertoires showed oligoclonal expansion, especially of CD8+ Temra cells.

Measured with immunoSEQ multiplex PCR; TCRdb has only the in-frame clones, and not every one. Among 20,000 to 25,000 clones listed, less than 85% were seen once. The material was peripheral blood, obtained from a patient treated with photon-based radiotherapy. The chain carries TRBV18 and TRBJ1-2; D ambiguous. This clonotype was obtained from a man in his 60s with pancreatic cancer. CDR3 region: CASSPPGGSGMDYGYTF. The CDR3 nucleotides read TGTGCCAGCTCACCCCCCGGAGGGTCGGGAATGGACTATGGCTACACCTTC.